The clone carrying this T cell receptor beta chain was detected a few times. The sample belongs to a study of T-cell reconstitution after alpha-beta-depleted transplantation in children. Molecular barcoding with unique molecular identifiers was used for the TCRbeta library. TCRdb ran MiXCR on the PCR reads and lists one entry per CDR3 protein. Altogether 500,000 or so distinct CDR3 sequences are present, 32% being singletons, with the ten largest covering more than 2%. CDR3 length: 14 residues. CDR1 is LNHNV and CDR2 is YYDKDF in the germline V gene (reference sequence). Trimming cost V 3 bases and J 1 base, with 10 bases left between them.

The chain uses TRBV15 and TRBJ2-7, with unresolved D. Sequencing used PBMCs from the stem cell graft donor, obtained from the stem cell graft. This TCR derives from a human donor who donated a stem cell graft to a child with aplastic anemia. The CDR3 nucleotides read TGTGCCACCAGCAGCCGATCCGTTTCCTACGAGCAGTACTTC. This translates into CATSSRSVSYEQYF.